These T cell receptor beta chains were read from a single sample in a study of T cells after yellow fever vaccination. TCRdb processed the 5' RACE reads anew with MiXCR; each CDR3 protein has one entry. This sample carries hundreds of thousands of distinct CDR3 sequences, about 8.7% of them seen once, and the ten largest clones take more than 15%. Material: PBMCs, obtained on the day of the first yellow fever vaccination. The receptor source for this set is a man aged 18 to 30 who received the YFV17D yellow fever vaccine. The CDR3 runs from the conserved cysteine through the conserved F or W. D genes are given only for firm matches. Clone size is shown for a subset of rows, as once, few, many or a class of expanded clone.

>few|13|-|TRBJ2-5|TRBV7-2
CASSFGSGETQYF
TGTGCCAGCAGCTTCGGAAGCGGGGAGACCCAGTACTTC
>few|16|TRBD1|TRBJ1-1|TRBV7-9
CASRPPSGTGGTEAFF
TGTGCCAGCAGGCCCCCGAGTGGGACAGGGGGCACTGAAGCTTTCTTT
>-|15|TRBD2|TRBJ2-5|TRBV12-3/TRBV12-4
CASSLTPSGGSGLYF
TGTGCCAGCAGTTTAACCCCTAGCGGGGGTTCCGGATTGTACTTC
>many|15|-|TRBJ2-2|TRBV5-1
CASSPGLSYTGELFF
TGCGCCAGCAGCCCTGGACTATCCTACACCGGGGAGCTGTTTTTT
>few|15|-|TRBJ2-3|TRBV7-6
CATTLGETGLDTQYF
TGTGCCACAACCCTGGGGGAGACCGGATTAGATACGCAGTATTTT
>-|14|TRBD1|TRBJ2-7|TRBV5-4
CASSLGTGNHEQYF
TGTGCCAGCAGCCTCGGGACAGGGAACCACGAGCAGTACTTC
>many|13|-|TRBJ2-2|TRBV5-1
CASSLGGNGELFF
TGCGCCAGCAGCTTGGGAGGAAACGGGGAGCTGTTTTTT
>few|19|-|TRBJ1-2|TRBV4-3
CASSQDPTGPDSANYGYTF
TGCGCCAGCAGCCAAGATCCGACAGGTCCCGACTCCGCTAACTATGGCTACACCTTC
>few|15|TRBD2|TRBJ2-7|TRBV20-1
CSARPPSGAIYEQYF
TGCAGTGCTAGGCCCCCTAGCGGGGCGATCTACGAGCAGTACTTC
>few|16|-|TRBJ1-6|TRBV6-2/TRBV6-3
CASTGTSSSYNSPLHF
TGTGCCAGCACCGGGACATCGAGCTCCTATAATTCACCCCTCCACTTT
>-|17|TRBD2|TRBJ2-3|TRBV5-4
CASSPGGAGSSTDTQYF
TGTGCCAGCAGCCCTGGGGGAGCGGGGTCTAGCACAGATACGCAGTATTTT
>-|16|-|TRBJ2-2|TRBV5-1
CASSPGRGPNTGELFF
TGCGCCAGCAGCCCGGGGAGGGGGCCGAACACCGGGGAGCTGTTTTTT
>-|12|-|TRBJ1-1|TRBV11-2
CASSFQGGEAFF
TGTGCCAGCAGCTTCCAGGGTGGTGAAGCTTTCTTT
>many|16|-|TRBJ2-3|TRBV4-1
CASSHLGQWITDTQYF
TGCGCCAGCAGCCACCTAGGCCAGTGGATAACAGATACGCAGTATTTT
>few|13|-|TRBJ1-6|TRBV20-1
CSASQGKGSPLHF
TGCAGTGCCTCTCAGGGGAAGGGGTCACCCCTCCACTTT
>few|15|TRBD2|TRBJ2-7|TRBV13
CASSSVAGGDYEQYF
TGTGCCAGCAGCTCCGTGGCGGGGGGGGACTACGAGCAGTACTTC
>few|16|TRBD1|TRBJ2-3|TRBV18
CASSQDRDRGTDTQYF
TGTGCCAGCTCGCAGGACCGGGACAGAGGCACAGATACGCAGTATTTT
>many|15|TRBD1|TRBJ1-4|TRBV15
CATSRKDRGNEKLFF
TGTGCCACCAGCAGAAAGGACAGGGGGAATGAAAAACTGTTTTTT
>-|14|-|TRBJ1-6|TRBV7-9
CASSPYRVDSPLHF
TGTGCCAGCAGCCCGTACAGGGTGGATTCACCCCTCCACTTT
>few|15|TRBD1|TRBJ1-4|TRBV7-9
CASSVRDRVDEKLFF
TGTGCCAGCAGCGTCCGGGACAGGGTGGACGAAAAACTGTTTTTT
>-|17|TRBD1|TRBJ1-4|TRBV4-1
CASSQGTGSFTNEKLFF
TGCGCCAGCAGCCAAGGGACAGGGAGCTTTACTAATGAAAAACTGTTTTTT
>few|15|TRBD1|TRBJ1-6|TRBV3-1
CASSPAWTGGSPLHF
TGTGCCAGCAGCCCAGCATGGACAGGGGGTTCACCCCTCCACTTT
>many|14|TRBD1|TRBJ1-4|TRBV4-1
CASSPTGMIEKLFF
TGCGCCAGCAGCCCGACAGGGATGATTGAAAAACTGTTTTTT
>-|15|-|TRBJ1-1|TRBV7-2
CASSLVLPENTEAFF
TGTGCCAGCAGCTTAGTTCTTCCGGAGAACACTGAAGCTTTCTTT
>many|13|-|TRBJ1-2|TRBV20-1
CSASSGAGGGYTF
TGCAGTGCTAGTAGCGGGGCAGGCGGCGGCTACACCTTC
>-|14|-|TRBJ1-1|TRBV27
CASSFTRTNTEAFF
TGTGCCAGCAGTTTTACGCGGACGAACACTGAAGCTTTCTTT
>few|16|TRBD2|TRBJ2-3|TRBV5-1
CASSSSGGRGTDTQYF
TGCGCCAGCAGCAGCAGCGGGGGGAGAGGCACAGATACGCAGTATTTT
>few|13|-|TRBJ1-5|TRBV2
CASEVNPRLPQHF
TGTGCCAGCGAGGTGAACCCTCGCTTACCCCAGCATTTT
>-|14|-|TRBJ2-2|TRBV19
CASSRLDPLGELFF
TGTGCCAGTAGTCGACTAGACCCACTCGGGGAGCTGTTTTTT
>few|13|-|TRBJ1-1|TRBV5-6
CASSPGLRCSTFF
TGTGCCAGCAGCCCCGGGCTCCGTTGTTCGACTTTCTTT
>few|13|TRBD1|TRBJ1-2|TRBV12-3/TRBV12-4
CASSPQGSYGYTF
TGTGCCAGCAGTCCACAGGGGTCCTATGGCTACACCTTC
>few|19|-|TRBJ1-2|TRBV4-1
CASSQPQGGPKETNYGYTF
TGCGCCAGCAGCCAACCCCAGGGCGGGCCGAAAGAAACTAACTATGGCTACACCTTC
>many|14|-|TRBJ2-1|TRBV5-1
CASSPRGGGNEQFF
TGCGCCAGCAGCCCCCGGGGAGGGGGCAATGAGCAGTTCTTC
>few|15|-|TRBJ1-5|TRBV4-1
CASSQEFPGHQPQHF
TGCGCCAGCAGCCAAGAGTTTCCAGGACATCAGCCCCAGCATTTT
>few|12|-|TRBJ1-2|TRBV19
CASNQEFYGYTF
TGTGCCAGTAACCAGGAGTTCTATGGCTACACCTTC
>-|15|-|TRBJ2-1|TRBV7-6
CASSFDIWGVNEQFF
TGTGCCAGCAGCTTTGATATTTGGGGGGTAAACGAGCAGTTCTTC
>many|14|-|TRBJ2-2|TRBV12-3/TRBV12-4
CASSLQGQTRELFF
TGTGCCAGCAGTCTCCAAGGACAGACCAGGGAGCTGTTTTTT
>few|14|-|TRBJ2-2|TRBV7-8
CASSSDRDTGELFF
TGTGCCAGCAGCTCGGACAGAGACACCGGGGAGCTGTTTTTT
>few|13|-|TRBJ1-5|TRBV4-1
CASSRWEFQPQHF
TGCGCCAGCAGCCGCTGGGAGTTTCAGCCCCAGCATTTT
>-|14|TRBD1|TRBJ2-3|TRBV7-9
CASRRTGGSDTQYF
TGTGCCAGCAGGCGTACAGGGGGCTCAGATACGCAGTATTTT
>-|12|TRBD1|TRBJ2-7|TRBV6-5
CASTGGGYEQYF
TGTGCCAGTACAGGGGGCGGATACGAGCAGTACTTC
>many|21|-|TRBJ2-1|TRBV5-1
CASSLGRTGSGSGGIHNEQFF
TGCGCCAGCAGCTTGGGCAGGACAGGGAGTGGCTCGGGGGGGATCCACAATGAGCAGTTCTTC
>many|15|-|TRBJ1-1|TRBV12-3/TRBV12-4
CASSSSDIMNTEAFF
TGTGCCAGCAGTTCCTCAGACATAATGAACACTGAAGCTTTCTTT
>-|14|-|TRBJ1-6|TRBV10-3
CAISGPVSNSPLHF
TGTGCCATCAGTGGCCCAGTAAGCAATTCACCCCTCCACTTT
>few|14|-|TRBJ1-5|TRBV20-1
CSARKDTSNQPQHF
TGCAGTGCTAGAAAAGATACTAGCAATCAGCCCCAGCATTTT
>-|14|TRBD1|TRBJ2-5|TRBV7-2
CASSLGTGGETQYF
TGTGCCAGCAGCCTCGGGACAGGAGGAGAGACCCAGTACTTC
>many|14|-|TRBJ2-4|TRBV18
CASSEQEAKNIQYF
TGTGCCAGCTCCGAACAAGAAGCCAAAAACATTCAGTACTTC